This T cell receptor (beta chain) was sequenced during a study of radiation and T cells in renal cell carcinoma. Study-wide results and limits: In blood, top tumor clones expanded by 2 weeks, shrinking by 4. Baseline intratumoral clonotype presence is unknown without pretreatment biopsies.

Time point meaning: blood 2 weeks post-SBRT. Treatment in this sample: 15 Gy SBRT to primary tumor, nephrectomy 4 weeks later. As to this clone: The antigen remains unidentified.

Profiled with immunoSEQ multiplex PCR; TCRdb holds only in-frame clones, not every one. Of about 150,000 clones in the sample, over 80% are singletons; the top ten hold 10% to 15%. The source was blood, collected from a patient whose treatment included radiotherapy and nephrectomy. This TCR was recovered from a woman aged 45-60 years with renal cell carcinoma.

CDR3 loop: CASSLLAGVTDTQYF. CDR3 nucleotide sequence: TGCGCCAGCAGCTTGCTAGCGGGAGTCACAGATACGCAGTATTTT. The chain uses TRBV5-1 and TRBJ2-3; 10 positions agree with TRBD2. The CDR3 extends over 15 amino acids. Germline V lookup: CDR1 SGHRS, CDR2 YFSETQ. V trimming: 1 base; J trimming: 2 bases; junction bases outside the gene matches: 1.